These T cell receptor beta chains were read from a single sample in a study of shared clonotypes between healthy human individuals. This table comes from immunoSEQ multiplex PCR, and its TCRdb copy is limited to in-frame clones, with some not included. The sample carries about 2.4 million clones, roughly 93% recorded once. The source material was naive CD4+ T cells from PBMCs. The receptors were sampled from a man younger than 30 in good health. Some clones in this sample may be carry-over from other donors' samples. The CDR3 runs from the conserved cysteine through the conserved F or W. Fields, in order: V gene, D gene, J gene, clone size, CDR3 protein, CDR3 DNA. D genes are given only for firm matches. Size tells how often a clone was seen (once, few, many) or the class of an expanded clone, and some rows leave it out.

TRBV28	-	TRBJ2-7	-	CASLLEDEQYF	TGTGCCAGCCTACTAGAGGACGAGCAGTACTTC
TRBV6-6	-	TRBJ2-5	-	CASTDPPYRGKETQYF	TGTGCCAGCACCGACCCACCGTATAGGGGGAAGGAGACCCAGTACTTC
TRBV27	-	TRBJ2-1	-	CASSFWGRRNEQFF	TGTGCCAGCAGTTTTTGGGGTAGGAGGAATGAGCAGTTCTTC
TRBV10-1	-	TRBJ2-2	-	CASSDRVAENTGELFF	TGCGCCAGCAGTGACAGAGTAGCGGAGAACACCGGGGAGCTGTTTTTT
TRBV7-3	-	TRBJ1-4	few	CASSLTRAASENELFF	TGTGCCAGCAGCTTAACGAGGGCAGCCTCTGAAAATGAACTGTTTTTT
TRBV5-1	-	TRBJ2-2	-	CASSRGTNTGELFF	TGCGCCAGCAGTAGGGGGACGAACACCGGGGAGCTGTTTTTT
TRBV9	TRBD2	TRBJ2-1	-	CASSAGLAVNNEQFF	TGTGCCAGCAGCGCGGGACTAGCGGTAAACAATGAGCAGTTCTTC
TRBV27	TRBD1	TRBJ2-7	-	CASSLRLVGQDLSYEQYF	TGTGCCAGCAGTTTAAGGTTAGTCGGACAGGACCTTTCCTACGAGCAGTACTTC
TRBV15	-	TRBJ2-7	-	CATSRGDQEYEQYF	TGTGCCACCAGCAGGGGCGATCAGGAATACGAGCAGTACTTC
TRBV7-2	TRBD1	TRBJ2-7	-	CASSLWGQGREQYF	TGTGCCAGCAGCTTATGGGGACAGGGGCGGGAGCAGTACTTC
TRBV18	-	TRBJ2-1	-	CASSPPNGLVDNEQFF	TGTGCCAGCTCACCACCGAACGGGTTGGTGGACAATGAGCAGTTCTTC
TRBV6-1	TRBD2	TRBJ2-1	-	CASSEVLAGGYSEQFF	TGTGCCAGCAGTGAAGTGCTAGCGGGAGGTTATAGTGAGCAGTTCTTC
TRBV6-1	TRBD2	TRBJ2-1	once	CASSEILSGGESYNEQFF	TGTGCCAGCAGTGAAATTCTATCTGGGGGGGAATCCTACAATGAGCAGTTCTTC
TRBV25-1	TRBD1	TRBJ2-1	-	CASLRDRGRGSYNEQFF	TGTGCCAGCCTCCGGGACAGGGGTAGAGGGTCCTACAATGAGCAGTTCTTC
TRBV5-1	-	TRBJ2-4	-	CASSLGGNIQYF	TGCGCCAGCAGCTTAGGAGGGAACATTCAGTACTTC
TRBV28	TRBD1	TRBJ1-1	few	CASSRTGSVNTEAFF	TGTGCCAGCAGTCGGACAGGATCGGTGAACACTGAAGCTTTCTTT
TRBV28	-	TRBJ1-4	few	CASSRGATNEKLFF	TGTGCCAGCAGCCGGGGGGCAACTAATGAAAAACTGTTTTTT
TRBV4-2	TRBD1	TRBJ1-5	-	CASSLRTGGDNQPQHF	TGTGCCAGCAGCCTACGGACAGGGGGGGACAATCAGCCCCAGCATTTT
TRBV28	-	TRBJ2-2	-	CASKHLRANTGELFF	TGTGCCAGCAAACATCTAAGGGCGAACACCGGGGAGCTGTTTTTT
TRBV5-5	-	TRBJ2-5	-	CASSFKETQYF	TGTGCCAGCAGCTTTAAGGAGACCCAGTACTTC
TRBV5-4	-	TRBJ1-1	-	CASSLRGMGNTEAFF	TGTGCCAGCAGCTTGAGAGGGATGGGGAACACTGAAGCTTTCTTT
TRBV6-5	-	TRBJ2-1	-	CASSSSRAYNEQFF	TGTGCCAGCAGTTCTAGCCGAGCTTACAATGAGCAGTTCTTC
TRBV5-1	-	TRBJ1-3	few	CASSLWQGNTIYF	TGCGCCAGCAGCTTGTGGCAGGGAAACACCATATATTTT
TRBV19	-	TRBJ2-7	-	CASSIGGNSPREQYF	TGTGCCAGTAGTATCGGGGGCAACTCCCCCCGGGAGCAGTACTTC
TRBV4-3	-	TRBJ2-7	-	CASSQGLLSSYEQYF	TGCGCCAGCAGCCAAGGTCTATTAAGCTCCTACGAGCAGTACTTC
TRBV30	-	TRBJ2-7	-	CAWSVPDRFYEQYF	TGTGCCTGGAGTGTCCCGGACCGATTCTACGAGCAGTACTTC
TRBV5-6	TRBD1	TRBJ1-3	-	CASSVLTGISGNTIYF	TGTGCCAGCAGCGTTCTGACAGGGATCTCTGGAAACACCATATATTTT
TRBV6-6	-	TRBJ2-1	-	CASSPGTYNEQFF	TGTGCCAGCAGCCCCGGGACCTACAATGAGCAGTTCTTC
TRBV28	-	TRBJ1-3	-	CASPEPGGNTIYF	TGTGCCAGCCCTGAACCCGGGGGAAACACCATATATTTT
TRBV5-5	-	TRBJ2-7	-	CASSLGLRTDDYYEQYF	TGTGCCAGCAGCTTGGGACTACGGACTGATGATTACTACGAGCAGTACTTC